Listed here is a single T cell receptor beta chain. What it recognizes is unknown. Mismatch with germline at one junction end may stem from a read error. The data belong to a study of CD8+ T cells in alopecia areata. Across the whole study: A regimen of oral tofacitinib, 5 to 10 mg twice daily, was given to treated patients. Study results and caveats: Resident alphabeta T cells of normal skin are also sequenced in scalp samples. With patients, TCR sharing proved less clear than in mice, a difference possibly related to HLA. Lesional scalp, notably in alopecia totalis/universalis, had clonality above that of normal scalp.

This CDR3 has 12 amino acids. CDR1 GTSNPN and CDR2 SVGIG come from the germline V gene (reference sequence). Once RNA had been extracted, it was reverse transcribed into cDNA to act as the sequencing template. Some clones are missing from TCRdb's copy, which holds only in-frame ones; the method was immunoSEQ multiplex PCR. Counted here are over 10,000 clones, over 60% occurring once; the ten biggest clones make up less than 15%. As part of sample collection, lesional scalp punch biopsies and peripheral blood were taken from alopecia areata patients. The chain couples TRBV30 to TRBJ2-5, with D hard to call. This sequence was found in a human donor with alopecia areata. The sample consisted of skin. The CDR3 DNA reads as TGTGCCTGGAAGGTCCCGCAAGGGACCCAGTACTTC. This sequence encodes CAWKVPQGTQYF.